This TCR beta chain derives from a study of beta chain features in type 1 diabetes. General observations from the study: Patients' naive, central memory and regulatory TCRB repertoires appeared more alike than those of healthy donors. Among all four CD4+ subsets, Type 1 diabetes patients had TCRB CDR3s that were moderately but significantly shorter.

As for this clone: Its specificity is not known.

Reverse transcription of all isolated RNA meant that expressed TCRB transcripts were sequenced. Method: immunoSEQ multiplex PCR; TCRdb's copy keeps in-frame clones and lacks some. The table lists some 700,000 clones, about an eighth of them singletons. This CDR3 has 13 residues. V lost 2 bases and J 5 bases, leaving 9 bases between the germline ends. The germline V gene has CDR1 MNHEY and CDR2 SVGAGI. Stem cell-like memory, regulatory, central memory and naive CD4+ cells were sorted via CD45RO/CCR7/CD25/CD127/CD95/CD27. The chain recombines TRBV6-5 with TRBJ2-5; D is possibly TRBD2 (6 bases). The sequence came from a man younger than 35 with type 1 diabetes. Sequencing was carried out using naive CD4+ T cells from blood. This CDR3 reads CASSYGGYETQYF. CDR3 sequence (DNA): TGTGCCAGCAGTTACGGGGGGTACGAGACCCAGTACTTC.